This T cell receptor beta chain was retrieved from a study of T-cell reconstitution after alpha-beta-depleted transplantation in children. With 1 base removed from V and 6 bases from J, the gap between germline ends came to 9 bases. There are 13 residues in the CDR3. CDR1 and CDR2 from the germline V gene are LNHNV and YYDKDF (reference sequence). It was with unique molecular identifiers that the TCRbeta library was prepared. TCRdb recomputed calls from the PCR reads with MiXCR, one row per CDR3 protein. The sample holds around 360,000 distinct CDR3 sequences, about 9.4% seen once. The TCR comes from a human donor who donated a stem cell graft to a child with acute lymphoblastic leukemia. The sequences come from PBMCs from the stem cell graft donor, collected from the stem cell graft. J is TRBJ2-5 and V is TRBV15; D not certain. In DNA, the CDR3 is TGTGCCACCAGCAGAGCCAACGGGCAGACCCAGTACTTC. This codes for CATSRANGQTQYF. The complete variable domain, with remaining parts taken from reference TRBV15 and TRBJ2-5, reads DAMVIQNPRYQVTQFGKPVTLSCSQTLNHNVMYWYQQKSSQAPKLLFHYYDKDFNNEADTPDNFQSRRPNTSFCFLDIRSPGLGDTAMYLCATSRANGQTQYFGPGTRLLVL.